This TCR beta chain was documented in a study of cytomegalovirus exposure and HLA in healthy donors. The CDR3 runs to 14 residues. V was trimmed by 1 base and J by 9 bases, leaving 10 bases between them. CDR1 and CDR2 (germline): LNHDA, SQIVND (reference sequence). PCR used 60 Vbeta primers and 13 Jbeta primers. Repertoires were generated with immunoSEQ multiplex PCR, while TCRdb's copy carries only in-frame clones and drops some. The table includes 170,000 or so clones, 83% detected once. Sequencing input: PBMCs. The chain has TRBV19 and TRBJ1-6; D may be TRBD1 (5 bases). This receptor was obtained from a man aged 45-60 years in good health and CMV-seronegative. Here the CDR3 reads CASSIGTGGSPLHF. CDR3 nucleotides: TGTGCCAGTAGTATAGGCACGGGGGGTTCACCCCTCCACTTT.